This TCR beta chain appears in the sequencing data of a study of cytomegalovirus exposure and HLA in healthy donors. Study-wide points: TCR clusters originating in the first cohort tended to co-occur in the 100 to 150 validation repertoires, according to a later analysis. The study put 150 to 200 TCR beta chains on its list as cytomegalovirus-associated.

Only in-frame clones appear in the TCRdb table, and some are missing; sequencing was by immunoSEQ multiplex PCR. The sample contains about 140,000 clones, about 91% of which appear only once. With regard to this clone: Its antigen is unidentified.

This CDR3 is 15 amino acids long. V lost 2 bases to trimming and J lost 0 bases, with 10 bases between them. From germline, CDR1 is KGHSH and CDR2 LQKENI. The sequencing sample was made of PBMCs. The chain is built from TRBV18 and TRBJ1-2; tentatively, D is TRBD1 (5 bases). This clonotype originated in a woman under 30 in good health and CMV-seropositive. In DNA form, the CDR3 reads TGTGCCAGCTCACCAGAGGCAGGGACTAACTATGGCTACACCTTC. Amino acids: CASSPEAGTNYGYTF. The variable domain in full, with the rest retrieved from reference TRBV18 and TRBJ1-2, is NAGVMQNPRHLVRRRGQEARLRCSPMKGHSHVYWYRQLPEEGLKFMVYLQKENIIDESGMPKERFSAEFPKEGPSILRIQQVVRGDSAAYFCASSPEAGTNYGYTFGSGTRLTVV.